This TCR beta chain stems from a study of OX40 agonist ivuxolimab in advanced cancers. Study-level results: Clonal expansion by week 6 occurred in CD4+ and CD8+ blood T cells (at 0.1 to 3.0 mg/kg). Researchers did not determine the expanded peripheral T cells' antigen specificity.

This clone appeared a few times. Its antigen is unknown. The data were produced by immunoSEQ multiplex PCR, yet TCRdb's version contains in-frame clones alone and is incomplete. The repertoire consists of 95,000 to 150,000 clones, with roughly 95% occurring once and the leading ten covering 0.15% to 0.17%. Germline assignment: CDR1 LGHNA and CDR2 YSLEER. This CDR3 has 14 amino acids. The ends were cut back, 1 base at V and 5 bases at J, with 8 bases in the middle. The J gene is TRBJ1-4, the V gene TRBV4-3; D call uncertain. The TCR was taken from an adult with an advanced solid tumor such as melanoma, head and neck, liver or kidney cancer. Sequencing used CD4+ or CD8+ T cells sorted from blood, obtained in a trial of the OX40 agonist ivuxolimab. CDR3 in DNA: TGCGCCAGCAGCCAAGGCTGGGCGAATGAAAAACTGTTTTTT. Encoded protein: CASSQGWANEKLFF.